A selection of T cell receptor beta chains follows, all from one sample in a study of cytomegalovirus exposure and HLA in healthy donors. Libraries were prepared by immunoSEQ multiplex PCR; TCRdb keeps only in-frame clonotypes and omits some of them. The sample has some 130,000 clones, around 73% seen once; the top ten hold under 1.5%. The sample was PBMCs. The receptors here all came from a female donor in good health and CMV-seronegative. The CDR3 runs from the conserved cysteine through the conserved F or W. The D gene is left open where the match is weak. Not every row has a clone size; where given, it reads once, few, many or a size class.

d_gene,j_gene,v_gene,abundance,CDR3aa,CDR3nt
TRBD1,TRBJ1-2,TRBV6-5,.,CASSYDGTGVRGYTF,TGTGCCAGCAGTTACGACGGGACAGGGGTTCGTGGCTACACCTTC
TRBD2,TRBJ2-7,TRBV28,.,CASSLGGRRALEQYF,TGTGCCAGCAGTTTGGGCGGGAGAAGGGCGCTCGAGCAGTACTTC
.,TRBJ2-1,TRBV6-4,.,CASSDSGAGSYNEQFF,TGTGCCAGCAGTGACTCGGGGGCAGGCTCCTACAATGAGCAGTTCTTC
.,TRBJ1-3,TRBV18,.,CASSPRVREAGNTIYF,TGTGCCAGCTCACCACGGGTCAGGGAGGCTGGAAACACCATATATTTT
.,TRBJ1-2,TRBV28,.,CASTAANYGYTF,TGTGCCAGCACCGCGGCTAACTATGGCTACACCTTC
.,TRBJ1-2,TRBV5-1,.,CASSLGTDYGYTF,TGCGCCAGCAGCTTGGGTACAGATTATGGCTACACCTTC
TRBD1,TRBJ1-6,TRBV19,.,CASSPSQGRFSPLHF,TGTGCCAGTAGTCCCTCACAGGGGAGGTTTTCACCCCTCCACTTT
TRBD1,TRBJ2-7,TRBV27,.,CVRQGDKQYF,TGTGTTAGACAGGGGGACAAGCAGTACTTC
.,TRBJ2-7,TRBV20-1,.,CSATGLPRPYF,TGCAGTGCCACAGGGTTACCGCGTCCGTACTTC
.,TRBJ1-1,TRBV19,.,CASSIYDSNTEAFF,TGTGCCAGTAGTATTTACGACAGCAACACTGAAGCTTTCTTT
.,TRBJ1-2,TRBV6-5,.,CASNAAGGVHGYTF,TGTGCCAGCAACGCAGCGGGGGGTGTACATGGCTACACCTTC
TRBD1,TRBJ1-5,TRBV2,few,CASSEHRGKNQPQHF,TGTGCCAGCAGTGAGCACAGGGGCAAGAATCAGCCCCAGCATTTT
TRBD1,TRBJ2-1,TRBV14,.,CASRGTGIHEQFF,TGTGCCAGCAGGGGGACAGGGATCCATGAGCAGTTCTTC
.,TRBJ2-2,TRBV7-3,.,CASSSSEAPIGKLFF,TGTGCCAGCAGCTCTTCCGAGGCACCCATCGGGAAGCTGTTTTTT
.,TRBJ1-1,TRBV6-5,.,CATNSGEMNTEAFF,TGTGCCACAAATTCCGGGGAGATGAACACTGAAGCTTTCTTT
.,TRBJ2-7,TRBV5-4,.,CASSTSGSSYEQYF,TGTGCCAGCAGCACCTCCGGGTCTTCCTACGAGCAGTACTTC
TRBD1,TRBJ2-5,TRBV27,.,CASSWDRWGETQYF,TGTGCCAGCAGTTGGGACAGATGGGGAGAGACCCAGTACTTC
.,TRBJ2-4,TRBV27,.,CASSSPSDIQYF,TGTGCCAGCAGCTCCCCCTCGGACATTCAGTACTTC
TRBD2,TRBJ2-7,TRBV27,.,CASSPLAGGLEQYF,TGTGCCAGCAGTCCACTAGCGGGAGGGCTTGAGCAGTACTTC
.,TRBJ2-7,TRBV10-3,.,CAISDSSGLGEQYF,TGTGCCATCAGTGACAGTTCTGGGCTGGGCGAGCAGTACTTC
TRBD1,TRBJ1-4,TRBV4-1,.,CASSQVQGVGEKLFF,TGCGCCAGCAGCCAAGTCCAGGGGGTAGGTGAAAAACTGTTTTTT
.,TRBJ2-1,TRBV5-4,few,CASSLGQGMVNEQFF,TGTGCCAGCAGCTTGGGGCAGGGAATGGTCAATGAGCAGTTCTTC
.,TRBJ1-1,TRBV28,few,CASSGHHTEAFF,TGTGCCAGCAGTGGACACCACACTGAAGCTTTCTTT
.,TRBJ1-3,TRBV6-4,.,CASIEGVPSGNTIYF,TGTGCCAGCATAGAAGGGGTTCCCTCTGGAAACACCATATATTTT
.,TRBJ2-2,TRBV5-1,.,CASSRFGQTNTGELFF,TGCGCCAGCAGCCGCTTCGGACAGACGAACACCGGGGAGCTGTTTTTT
TRBD2,TRBJ2-1,TRBV5-1,.,CASRTSGTSGGGSYNEQFF,TGCGCCAGCCGGACCTCCGGGACTAGCGGGGGGGGCTCCTACAATGAGCAGTTCTTC
.,TRBJ2-1,TRBV9,.,CASSVEAGLPLEQFF,TGTGCCAGCAGCGTAGAAGCGGGTCTTCCCCTTGAGCAGTTCTTC
TRBD2,TRBJ2-7,TRBV4-3,few,CASSELAGEAGYEQYF,TGCGCCAGCAGCGAACTAGCGGGAGAGGCGGGGTACGAGCAGTACTTC
.,TRBJ2-7,TRBV28,.,CASRELGAGYEQYF,TGTGCCAGCAGAGAGTTGGGGGCAGGCTACGAGCAGTACTTC
.,TRBJ2-3,TRBV9,.,CASSVGRRQSTDTQYF,TGTGCCAGCAGCGTAGGTCGGCGGCAAAGCACAGATACGCAGTATTTT
.,TRBJ1-3,TRBV4-2,.,CASSQVAWMEGNTIYF,TGTGCCAGCAGCCAAGTAGCCTGGATGGAGGGAAACACCATATATTTT
TRBD1,TRBJ2-1,TRBV6-6,.,CASSQRQGTVHEQFF,TGTGCCAGCAGTCAACGACAGGGAACCGTGCATGAGCAGTTCTTC
TRBD2,TRBJ2-7,TRBV7-2,.,CASSAGLANYEQYF,TGTGCCAGCAGCGCGGGACTAGCGAATTACGAGCAGTACTTC
TRBD1,TRBJ2-7,TRBV9,.,CASSPIDARTGFYEQYF,TGTGCCAGCAGCCCAATCGACGCTAGGACAGGTTTCTACGAGCAGTACTTC
.,TRBJ2-4,TRBV27,.,CASSLVEPMKDIQYF,TGTGCCAGCAGTTTAGTCGAGCCAATGAAAGACATTCAGTACTTC
TRBD1,TRBJ1-2,TRBV9,.,CASSAGQGDGYTF,TGTGCCAGCAGCGCGGGACAGGGCGATGGCTACACCTTC
TRBD1,TRBJ2-1,TRBV4-3,.,CASSQEGTGGYEQFF,TGCGCCAGCAGCCAAGAAGGTACAGGGGGCTATGAGCAGTTCTTC
.,TRBJ2-2,TRBV5-4,.,CASSLGLEAGELFF,TGTGCCAGCAGCTTGGGACTAGAGGCCGGGGAGCTGTTTTTT
.,TRBJ2-5,TRBV29-1,.,CSVAGGVGETQYF,TGCAGCGTTGCGGGGGGCGTAGGAGAGACCCAGTACTTC
TRBD1,TRBJ2-5,TRBV28,.,CASRLDRGKLQETQYF,TGTGCCAGCAGACTGGACAGGGGAAAGTTGCAGGAGACCCAGTACTTC
.,TRBJ1-5,TRBV7-2,.,CASTQGNQPQHF,TGTGCCAGCACCCAGGGGAATCAGCCCCAGCATTTT
.,TRBJ2-7,TRBV29-1,.,CSARGEQYF,TGCAGCGCTCGGGGCGAGCAGTACTTC
.,TRBJ2-7,TRBV6-6,.,CASSQDFTYEQYF,TGTGCCAGCAGTCAGGACTTCACCTACGAGCAGTACTTC
TRBD2,TRBJ2-2,TRBV29-1,.,CSVRGEGRWVNTGELFF,TGCAGCGTTCGAGGGGAGGGTAGATGGGTTAACACCGGGGAGCTGTTTTTT
TRBD1,TRBJ2-7,TRBV11-2,.,CASSFGQGGEQYF,TGTGCCAGCAGCTTCGGACAGGGAGGCGAGCAGTACTTC
TRBD1,TRBJ2-2,TRBV2,.,CASSGGQGLKGGELFF,TGTGCCAGCAGTGGGGGACAGGGTTTAAAGGGCGGGGAGCTGTTTTTT
TRBD2,TRBJ2-7,TRBV10-1,once,CASPRGPSGNYEQYF,TGCGCCAGCCCCCGCGGTCCTAGCGGGAACTACGAGCAGTACTTC
TRBD2,TRBJ2-7,TRBV30,.,CAWSVPGLAYEQYF,TGTGCCTGGAGTGTACCTGGACTAGCCTACGAGCAGTACTTC
.,TRBJ2-2,TRBV19,.,CASKGWRANTGELFF,TGTGCCAGTAAAGGGTGGCGGGCGAACACCGGGGAGCTGTTTTTT
.,TRBJ2-7,TRBV28,.,CASSPRQFWYEQYF,TGTGCCAGCAGCCCACGACAGTTTTGGTACGAGCAGTACTTC
.,TRBJ2-1,TRBV29-1,.,CSVEKVVGEQFF,TGCAGCGTTGAAAAAGTCGTCGGTGAGCAGTTCTTC
TRBD2,TRBJ2-5,TRBV2,.,CASRAGGKETQYF,TGTGCCAGCAGGGCGGGAGGGAAAGAGACCCAGTACTTC
TRBD1,TRBJ2-1,TRBV5-1,.,CASSQRTGPGNEQFF,TGCGCCAGCAGCCAGCGGACAGGCCCGGGGAATGAGCAGTTCTTC